This T cell receptor (beta chain) came from a study of spatial heterogeneity in lung cancer. Study information: The study consistently detected more beta-chain than alpha-chain sequences.

This clonotype was recorded at least ten times. TCRdb redid the calling of the 5' RACE reads with MiXCR, one entry per CDR3 protein. This repertoire shows tens of thousands of distinct CDR3 sequences, less than 20% found once; its top ten account for 21%. Time point specified: blood at routine non-recurrence follow-up after resection. CDR1 LNHDA and CDR2 SQIVND come from the germline V gene (reference sequence). This CDR3 has 15 residues. V lost 2 bases to trimming and J lost 4 bases, with 12 bases between them. Specimen: PBMCs, collected at follow-up. This sequence joins TRBV19 and TRBJ1-5; D not resolved. This clonotype was sampled from a male donor with early-stage non-small cell lung cancer. In DNA form, the CDR3 reads TGTGCCAGTAGTATATACCTGGCGGGTAATCAGCCCCAGCATTTT. Protein product: CASSIYLAGNQPQHF.